This TCR beta chain is from a study of T cells in Graves' hyperthyroidism and ophthalmopathy. As for the study in general: Peripheral blood was taken when the disease was first diagnosed, before any treatment began.

Fresh 10 ml peripheral blood yielded PBMCs. The CDR3 regions of TCR beta were amplified from RNA transcripts. The HTBI primer set was used in a first-round RT-PCR of the TCR CDR3. TCRdb reprocessed the multiplex PCR reads with MiXCR, giving one entry per CDR3 protein. The sample includes roughly 640,000 distinct CDR3 sequences, 16% of them seen just once. Germline CDR1 and CDR2: SGHRS and YFSETQ. The CDR3 extends over 17 amino acids. Comments on this clonotype: Its cognate antigen is unknown. Germline and junction disagree at one end, which may indicate a read error.

General study results and limits: A model of 13 V-J features distinguished ophthalmopathy from stable hyperthyroidism. The majority of expanded thyroid clonotypes above 0.001 also appeared in blood.

Sample: blood. The clonotype was recovered from a woman aged 40 to 50 with Graves' ophthalmopathy. The chain joins TRBV5-1 to TRBJ2-2; 8 bases align to TRBD2. The CDR3 nucleotides are TGCGCCAGCAGTCATCTGAGCGGGGGAGCGAACACCGGGGAGCTGTCTTTT. This codes for CASSHLSGGANTGELSF.